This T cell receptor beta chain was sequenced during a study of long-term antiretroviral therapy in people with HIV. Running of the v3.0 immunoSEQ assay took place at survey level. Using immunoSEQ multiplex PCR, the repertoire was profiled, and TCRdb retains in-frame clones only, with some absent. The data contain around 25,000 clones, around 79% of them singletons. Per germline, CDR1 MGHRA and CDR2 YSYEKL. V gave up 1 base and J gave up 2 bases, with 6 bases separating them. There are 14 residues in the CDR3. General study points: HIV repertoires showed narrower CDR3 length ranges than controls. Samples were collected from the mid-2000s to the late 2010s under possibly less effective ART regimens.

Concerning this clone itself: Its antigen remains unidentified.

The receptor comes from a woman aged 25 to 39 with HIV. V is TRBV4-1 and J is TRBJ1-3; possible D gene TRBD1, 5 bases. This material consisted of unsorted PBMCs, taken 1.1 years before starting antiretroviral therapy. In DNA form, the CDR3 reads TGCGCCAGCAGCCAAGCCAGGGCTGGAAACACCATATATTTT. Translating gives CASSQARAGNTIYF.